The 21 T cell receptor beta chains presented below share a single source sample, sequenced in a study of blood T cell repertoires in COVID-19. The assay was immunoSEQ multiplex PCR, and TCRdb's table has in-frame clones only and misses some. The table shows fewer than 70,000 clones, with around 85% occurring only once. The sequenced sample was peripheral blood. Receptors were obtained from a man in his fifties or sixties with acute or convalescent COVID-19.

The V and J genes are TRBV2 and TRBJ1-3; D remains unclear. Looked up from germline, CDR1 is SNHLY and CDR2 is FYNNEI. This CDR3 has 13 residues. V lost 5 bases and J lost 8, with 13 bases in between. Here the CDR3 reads CASSRETLDTIYF. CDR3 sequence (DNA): TGTGCCAGCAGTCGGGAGACTCTGGACACCATATATTTT.

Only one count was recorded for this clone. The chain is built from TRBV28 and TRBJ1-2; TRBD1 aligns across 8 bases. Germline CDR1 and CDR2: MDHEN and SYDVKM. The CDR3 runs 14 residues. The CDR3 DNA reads TGTGGCGCTGCGGTACCGGGACAGGTCTATGGCTACACCTTC. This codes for CGAAVPGQVYGYTF.

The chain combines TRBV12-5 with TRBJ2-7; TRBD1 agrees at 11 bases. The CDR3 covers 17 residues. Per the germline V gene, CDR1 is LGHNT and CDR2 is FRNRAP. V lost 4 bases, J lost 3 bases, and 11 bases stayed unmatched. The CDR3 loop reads CASGSGQGESFVYEQYF. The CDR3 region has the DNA TGTGCTAGTGGTTCGGGACAGGGGGAGAGCTTTGTCTACGAGCAGTACTTC. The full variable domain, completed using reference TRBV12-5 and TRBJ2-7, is DARVTQTPRHKVTEMGQEVTMRCQPILGHNTVFWYRQTMMQGLELLAYFRNRAPLDDSGMPKDRFSAEMPDATLATLKIQPSEPRDSAVYFCASGSGQGESFVYEQYFGPGTRLTVT.

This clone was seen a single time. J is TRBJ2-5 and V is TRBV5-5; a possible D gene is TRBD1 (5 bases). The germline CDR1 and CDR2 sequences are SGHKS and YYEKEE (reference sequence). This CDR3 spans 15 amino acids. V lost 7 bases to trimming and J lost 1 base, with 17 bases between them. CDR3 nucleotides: TGTGCCAGCGCTAAGGGGTGGGGATTCCAAGAGACCCAGTACTTC. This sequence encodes CASAKGWGFQETQYF.

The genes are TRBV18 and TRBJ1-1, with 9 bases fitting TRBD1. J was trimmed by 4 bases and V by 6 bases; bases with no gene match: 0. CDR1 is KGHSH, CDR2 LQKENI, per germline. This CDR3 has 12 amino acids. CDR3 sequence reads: CASSDRGTEAFF. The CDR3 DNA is TGTGCCAGCTCGGACAGGGGCACTGAAGCTTTCTTT.

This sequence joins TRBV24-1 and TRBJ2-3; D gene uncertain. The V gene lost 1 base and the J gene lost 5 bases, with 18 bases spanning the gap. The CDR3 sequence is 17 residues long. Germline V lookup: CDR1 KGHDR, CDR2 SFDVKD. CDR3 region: CATSDFSRELSQDTQYF. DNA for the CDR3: TGTGCCACCAGTGATTTTAGCAGAGAGTTATCCCAAGATACGCAGTATTTT.

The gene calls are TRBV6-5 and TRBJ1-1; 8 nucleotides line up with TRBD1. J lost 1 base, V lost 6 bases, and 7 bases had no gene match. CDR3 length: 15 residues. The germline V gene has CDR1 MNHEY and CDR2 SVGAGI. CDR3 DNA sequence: TGTGCCAGCAGCCGAGACCAGGGGGCGAACACTGAAGCTTTCTTT. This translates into CASSRDQGANTEAFF.

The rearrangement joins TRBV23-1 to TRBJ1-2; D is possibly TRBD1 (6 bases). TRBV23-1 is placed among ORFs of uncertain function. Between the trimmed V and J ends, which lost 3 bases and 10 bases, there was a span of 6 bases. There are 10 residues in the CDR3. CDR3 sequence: CASSQGAYTF. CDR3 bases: TGCGCCAGCAGTCAGGGGGCCTACACCTTC.

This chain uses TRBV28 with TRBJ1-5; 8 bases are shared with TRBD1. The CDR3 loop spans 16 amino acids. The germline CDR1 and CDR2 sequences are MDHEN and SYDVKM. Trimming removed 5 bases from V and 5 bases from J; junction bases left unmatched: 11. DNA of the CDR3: TGTGCCAGCAGTCCACCGACAGGGGTCTATCATCAGCCCCAGCATTTT. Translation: CASSPPTGVYHQPQHF.

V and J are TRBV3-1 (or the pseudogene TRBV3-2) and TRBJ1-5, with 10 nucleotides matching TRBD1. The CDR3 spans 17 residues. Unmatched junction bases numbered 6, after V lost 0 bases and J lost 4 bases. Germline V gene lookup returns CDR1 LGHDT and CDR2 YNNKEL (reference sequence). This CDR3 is CASSQDWTGGANQPQHF. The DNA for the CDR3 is TGTGCCAGCAGCCAAGACTGGACAGGGGGTGCGAATCAGCCCCAGCATTTT.

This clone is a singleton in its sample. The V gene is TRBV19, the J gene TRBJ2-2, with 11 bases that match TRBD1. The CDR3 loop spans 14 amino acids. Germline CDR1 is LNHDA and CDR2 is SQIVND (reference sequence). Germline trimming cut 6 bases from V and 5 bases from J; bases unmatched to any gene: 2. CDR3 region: CASRGTGGTGELFF. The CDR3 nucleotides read TGTGCCAGTAGAGGGACAGGGGGAACCGGGGAGCTGTTTTTT.

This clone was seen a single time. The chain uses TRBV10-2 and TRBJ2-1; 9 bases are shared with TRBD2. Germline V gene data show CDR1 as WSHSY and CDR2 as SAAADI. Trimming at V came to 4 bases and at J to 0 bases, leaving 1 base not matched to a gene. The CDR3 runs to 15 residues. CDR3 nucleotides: TGCGCCAGCAGTGGAGCGGGGGGCTCCTACAATGAGCAGTTCTTC. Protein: CASSGAGGSYNEQFF.

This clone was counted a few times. In DNA, the CDR3 is TGCGCCAGCAGCTTGGACAGGGTGTCCGCGCAGTTCTTC. Residues: CASSLDRVSAQFF. The chain couples TRBV5-1 to TRBJ2-1, with D maybe TRBD1 (6 bases). The CDR3 is 13 amino acids. V lost 0 bases and J 12 bases, leaving 13 bases between the germline ends. Per germline, CDR1 SGHRS and CDR2 YFSETQ.

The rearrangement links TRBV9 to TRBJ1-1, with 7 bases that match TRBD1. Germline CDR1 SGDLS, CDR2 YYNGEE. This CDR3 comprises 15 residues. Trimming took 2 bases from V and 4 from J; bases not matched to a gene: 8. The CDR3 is CASSVQGGLFTEAFF. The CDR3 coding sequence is TGTGCCAGCAGCGTGCAGGGGGGCCTTTTCACTGAAGCTTTCTTT.

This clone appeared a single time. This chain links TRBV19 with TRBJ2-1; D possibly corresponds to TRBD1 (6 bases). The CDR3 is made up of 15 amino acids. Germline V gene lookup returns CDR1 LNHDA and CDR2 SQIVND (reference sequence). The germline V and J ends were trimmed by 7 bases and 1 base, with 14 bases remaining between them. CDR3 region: CASISGHQSYNEQFF. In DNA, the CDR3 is TGTGCCAGTATCTCGGGACACCAATCCTACAATGAGCAGTTCTTC.

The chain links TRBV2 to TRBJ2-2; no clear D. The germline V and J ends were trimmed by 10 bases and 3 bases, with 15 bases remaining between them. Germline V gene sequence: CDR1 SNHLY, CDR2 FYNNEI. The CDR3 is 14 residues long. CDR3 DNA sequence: TGTGCCATCGAACCTCAGGAATACACCGGGGAGCTGTTTTTT. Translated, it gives CAIEPQEYTGELFF.

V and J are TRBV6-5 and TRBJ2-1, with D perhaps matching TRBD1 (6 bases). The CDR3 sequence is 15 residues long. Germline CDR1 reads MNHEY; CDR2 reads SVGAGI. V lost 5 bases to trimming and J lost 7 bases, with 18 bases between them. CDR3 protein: CASSPGQGRGNEQFF. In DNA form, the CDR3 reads TGTGCCAGCAGTCCTGGGCAGGGTAGGGGGAATGAGCAGTTCTTC.

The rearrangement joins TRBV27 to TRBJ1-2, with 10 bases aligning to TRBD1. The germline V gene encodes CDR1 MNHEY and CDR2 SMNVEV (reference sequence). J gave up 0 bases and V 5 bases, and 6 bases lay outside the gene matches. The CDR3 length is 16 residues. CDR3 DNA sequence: TGTGCCAGCAGTAGTGGACAGGGGGACGCTAACTATGGCTACACCTTC. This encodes CASSSGQGDANYGYTF.

CDR3 bases: TGTGCCAGCAGCCGGCAGGGGAACACCGGGGAGCTGTTTTTT. Its translation is CASSRQGNTGELFF. The V call is TRBV3-1 (or the pseudogene TRBV3-2), the J call TRBJ2-2; tentative D call: TRBD1 (5 bases). CDR1 is LGHDT and CDR2 is YNNKEL in the germline V gene (reference sequence). This CDR3 is 14 amino acids long. V lost 4 bases and J 1 base, leaving 7 bases between the germline ends.

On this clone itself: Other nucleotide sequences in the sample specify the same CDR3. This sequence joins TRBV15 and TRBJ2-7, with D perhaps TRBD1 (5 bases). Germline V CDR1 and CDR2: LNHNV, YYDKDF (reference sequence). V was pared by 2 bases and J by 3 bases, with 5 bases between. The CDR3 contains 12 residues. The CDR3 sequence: CATSRTGYEQYF. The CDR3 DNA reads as TGTGCCACCAGCAGAACAGGCTACGAGCAGTACTTC.

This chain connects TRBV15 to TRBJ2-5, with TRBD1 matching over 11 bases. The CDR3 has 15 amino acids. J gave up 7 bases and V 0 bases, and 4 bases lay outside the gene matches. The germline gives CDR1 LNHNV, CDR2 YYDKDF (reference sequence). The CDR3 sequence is CATSRDRGTGGTQYF. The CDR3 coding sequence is TGTGCCACCAGCAGAGATAGAGGGACAGGGGGGACCCAGTACTTC.